One sample yielded the 15 T cell receptor beta chains listed below, sequenced in a study of blood T cell repertoires in COVID-19 (TCRdb year 2020). Libraries came from the immunoSEQ multiplex PCR assay. The immuneACCESS repertoire file appears here via TCRdb, limited to in-frame rearrangements. These files lack a portion of the clones; in checked studies, under half of the deficit traces to unresolved V genes, and the cause of the others is not known. Present in this sample are fewer than 200,000 clones, roughly 86% of which were seen just once. The ten largest clones take up roughly 2.6% of the sample. What was sequenced was peripheral blood. These receptors were taken from a man in his forties with active or convalescent COVID-19.

The chain is built from TRBV6-6 and TRBJ1-3; weak D call: TRBD1 (5 bases). Looked up from germline, CDR1 is MNHNY and CDR2 is SVGAGI (reference sequence). Trimming took 6 bases from V and 2 from J, leaving 17 bases between them. There are 16 residues in the CDR3. This chain's CDR3 is CASRRSGGRAGNTIYF. CDR3 DNA: TGTGCCAGCAGACGATCCGGGGGTAGAGCTGGAAACACCATATATTTT.

This chain's CDR3 is CASSLQGPVSGNTIYF. CDR3 coding DNA: TGTGCCAGCAGCTTACAGGGGCCCGTCTCTGGAAACACCATATATTTT. The chain employs TRBV11-2 and TRBJ1-3; D possibly corresponds to TRBD1 (6 bases). The V end lost 2 bases, the J end lost 0 bases, and 11 bases lay between the germline ends. The CDR3 spans 16 residues. Germline assignment: CDR1 SGHAT and CDR2 FQNNGV.

V usage is TRBV5-1 and J usage is TRBJ2-7, with a tentative D call TRBD1 (6 bases). The CDR3 length is 14 residues. With 7 bases removed from V and 1 base from J, the gap between germline ends came to 15 bases. From germline, CDR1 is SGHRS and CDR2 YFSETQ. CDR3 DNA sequence: TGCGCCAGCTCTATTCAGGACAGTTCCTACGAGCAGTACTTC. Protein product: CASSIQDSSYEQYF. Filled out from reference TRBV5-1 and TRBJ2-7, the complete variable domain reads KAGVTQTPRYLIKTRGQQVTLSCSPISGHRSVSWYQQTPGQGLQFLFEYFSETQRNKGNFPGRFSGRQFSNSRSEMNVSTLELGDSALYLCASSIQDSSYEQYFGPGTRLTVT.

With regard to this clone: The same CDR3 also results from other DNA sequences found in this sample. This chain joins TRBV5-4 and TRBJ1-5; 9 nucleotides align to TRBD1. Trimming took 3 bases from V and 7 from J; bases not matched to a gene: 2. CDR3 size: 13 residues. CDR1 and CDR2 from the germline V gene are SGHNT and YYREEE (reference sequence). The CDR3: CASSSDRGQPQHF. CDR3 sequence (DNA): TGTGCCAGCAGCTCGGACAGGGGCCAGCCCCAGCATTTT.

The V gene is TRBV2, the J gene TRBJ1-2, with 7 bases aligning to TRBD1. The CDR3 totals 14 residues. The junction had 11 bases not matched to a gene; V was cut back by 7 bases and J by 6 bases. Germline CDR1 and CDR2: SNHLY and FYNNEI. CDR3 nucleotide sequence: TGTGCCAGCACTCTCGGAGGGGGCAAGGATGGCTACACCTTC. As protein: CASTLGGGKDGYTF.

Only a few counts were recorded for this clone. The chain's CDR3 is CASSYSSGTYEQYF. CDR3 sequence (DNA): TGTGCCAGCAGTTACTCCTCGGGGACCTACGAGCAGTACTTC. This sequence joins TRBV6-5 and TRBJ2-7, with a weak D call TRBD2 (5 bases). CDR1 is MNHEY and CDR2 is SVGAGI in the germline V gene. Trimming took 0 bases from V and 2 from J, leaving 8 bases between them. The CDR3 runs to 14 residues.

The chain links TRBV5-4 to TRBJ2-7, with D possibly being TRBD2 (6 bases). V was cut by 7 bases and J by 5 bases, with 19 bases left in between. The CDR3 extends over 14 amino acids. Germline V gene lookup returns CDR1 SGHNT and CDR2 YYREEE (reference sequence). The CDR3 DNA is TGTGCCAGCGGGACTTTCAACCTCAGAAACGAGCAGTACTTC. Encoded protein: CASGTFNLRNEQYF. The full variable domain, with the rest looked up from reference TRBV5-4 and TRBJ2-7, is ETGVTQSPTHLIKTRGQQVTLRCSSQSGHNTVSWYQQALGQGPQFIFQYYREEENGRGNFPPRFSGLQFPNYSSELNVNALELDDSALYLCASGTFNLRNEQYFGPGTRLTVT.

The rearrangement links TRBV9 to TRBJ1-1; tentative D call: TRBD1 (6 bases). This CDR3 spans 15 amino acids. Germline V gives CDR1 SGDLS, CDR2 YYNGEE. Between the trimmed V and J ends, which lost 3 bases and 1 base, there was a span of 13 bases. DNA for the CDR3: TGTGCCAGCAGCGCCCGGGACATCCCGAACACTGAAGCTTTCTTT. This encodes CASSARDIPNTEAFF.

J is TRBJ2-7 and V is TRBV5-6; possible D gene TRBD1, 6 bases. This CDR3 contains 14 residues. Germline CDR1 is SGHDT and CDR2 is YYEEEE. V was shortened by 4 bases and J by 2 bases, with 13 bases between the two germline ends. Here the CDR3 reads CASSADSPTYEQYF. CDR3 DNA: TGTGCCAGCAGCGCGGACAGCCCGACCTACGAGCAGTACTTC.

V gene TRBV7-9 combines with J gene TRBJ1-5; 7 nucleotides line up with TRBD1. The CDR3 loop spans 18 amino acids. After removal of 0 bases from V and 0 bases from J, the junction contained 8 bases not matched to a gene. Germline V gene sequence: CDR1 SEHNR, CDR2 FQNEAQ (reference sequence). CDR3 residues: CASSLAQGDRDSNQPQHF. Written as DNA, the CDR3 is TGTGCCAGCAGCTTAGCGCAGGGGGACAGAGATAGCAATCAGCCCCAGCATTTT.

V and J are TRBV7-2 and TRBJ1-3, with TRBD1 as a possible D gene (6 bases). This CDR3 region has 14 residues. Germline-derived CDR1 and CDR2 are SGHTA and FQGNSA. Trimming removed 4 bases at V and 7 bases at J, with 14 bases between. The CDR3 loop is CASSSGGARNTIYF. The DNA of the CDR3 is TGTGCCAGCAGCTCGGGGGGGGCGCGGAACACCATATATTTT. Using reference TRBV7-2 and TRBJ1-3 for the parts outside the CDR3, the full variable domain is GAGVSQSPSNKVTEKGKDVELRCDPISGHTALYWYRQSLGQGLEFLIYFQGNSAPDKSGLPSDRFSAERTGGSVSTLTIQRTQQEDSAVYLCASSSGGARNTIYFGEGSWLTVV.

The chain employs TRBV19 and TRBJ1-2; 8 nucleotides line up with TRBD1. Trimming removed 4 bases from V and 4 bases from J; junction bases left unmatched: 5. The V gene's germline CDR1 is LNHDA and CDR2 SQIVND (reference sequence). The CDR3 extends over 14 amino acids. This CDR3 reads CASSRGQAAYGYTF. The CDR3 nucleotides are TGTGCCAGTAGTAGGGGACAGGCGGCCTATGGCTACACCTTC.

This chain uses TRBV7-2 with TRBJ2-7; possible D gene TRBD1, 6 bases. Trimming shortened V by 2 bases and J by 1 base, and 12 bases separated the two germline ends. Germline V lookup: CDR1 SGHTA, CDR2 FQGNSA. The CDR3 is 15 amino acids. The DNA of the CDR3 is TGTGCCAGCAGCTTAAGGCAGGGGCTATCCTACGAGCAGTACTTC. Amino acid sequence: CASSLRQGLSYEQYF. The whole variable domain, remainder taken from reference TRBV7-2 and TRBJ2-7, is GAGVSQSPSNKVTEKGKDVELRCDPISGHTALYWYRQSLGQGLEFLIYFQGNSAPDKSGLPSDRFSAERTGGSVSTLTIQRTQQEDSAVYLCASSLRQGLSYEQYFGPGTRLTVT.

This chain joins TRBV5-4 and TRBJ2-2; D not resolved. The length of the CDR3 is 12 residues. V lost 7 bases to trimming and J lost 5 bases, with 9 bases between them. CDR1 is SGHNT, CDR2 YYREEE, per germline (reference sequence). The CDR3 DNA reads TGTGCCAGCCGGCCGCGGACCGGGGAGCTGTTTTTT. This sequence encodes CASRPRTGELFF.

This chain uses TRBV13 with TRBJ2-7, with a possible D match to TRBD1 (7 bases). Trimming took off 0 bases at V and 2 bases at J, with 8 bases between the two ends. This CDR3 contains 14 residues. Germline CDR1 reads PRHDT; CDR2 reads FYEKMQ (reference sequence). The CDR3 here is CASSLGRGAYEQYF. The CDR3 DNA is TGTGCCAGCAGCTTAGGCAGGGGGGCCTACGAGCAGTACTTC.